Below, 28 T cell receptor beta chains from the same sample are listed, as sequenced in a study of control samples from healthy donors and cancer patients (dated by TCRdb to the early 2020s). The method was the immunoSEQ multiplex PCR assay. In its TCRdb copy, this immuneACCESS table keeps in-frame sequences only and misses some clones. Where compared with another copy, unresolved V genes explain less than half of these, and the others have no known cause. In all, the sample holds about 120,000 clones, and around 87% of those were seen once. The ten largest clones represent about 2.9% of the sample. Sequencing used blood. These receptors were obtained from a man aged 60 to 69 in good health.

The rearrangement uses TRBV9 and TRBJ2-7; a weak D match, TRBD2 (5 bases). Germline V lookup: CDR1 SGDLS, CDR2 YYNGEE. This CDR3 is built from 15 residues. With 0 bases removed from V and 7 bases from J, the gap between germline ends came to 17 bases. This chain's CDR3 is CASSVGGGETKEQYF. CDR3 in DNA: TGTGCCAGCAGCGTAGGAGGAGGAGAGACTAAAGAGCAGTACTTC.

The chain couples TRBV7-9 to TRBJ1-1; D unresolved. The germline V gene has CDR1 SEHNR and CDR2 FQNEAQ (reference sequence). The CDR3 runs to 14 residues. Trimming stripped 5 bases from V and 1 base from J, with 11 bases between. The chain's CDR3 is CASSPIFRNTEAFF. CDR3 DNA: TGTGCCAGCAGCCCCATATTTAGGAACACTGAAGCTTTCTTT.

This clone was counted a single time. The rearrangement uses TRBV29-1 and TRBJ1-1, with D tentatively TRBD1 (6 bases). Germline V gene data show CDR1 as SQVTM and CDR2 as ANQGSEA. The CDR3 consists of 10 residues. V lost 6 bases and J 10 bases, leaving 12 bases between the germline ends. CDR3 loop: CSVQDSAAFF. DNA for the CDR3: TGCAGCGTCCAGGACAGTGCAGCTTTCTTT.

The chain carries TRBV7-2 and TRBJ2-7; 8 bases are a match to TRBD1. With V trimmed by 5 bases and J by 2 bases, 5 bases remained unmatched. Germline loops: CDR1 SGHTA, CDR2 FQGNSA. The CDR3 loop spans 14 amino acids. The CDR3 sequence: CASSPGQVTYEQYF. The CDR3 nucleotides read TGTGCCAGCAGCCCGGGACAGGTCACCTACGAGCAGTACTTC. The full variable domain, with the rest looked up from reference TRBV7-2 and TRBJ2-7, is GAGVSQSPSNKVTEKGKDVELRCDPISGHTALYWYRQSLGQGLEFLIYFQGNSAPDKSGLPSDRFSAERTGGSVSTLTIQRTQQEDSAVYLCASSPGQVTYEQYFGPGTRLTVT.

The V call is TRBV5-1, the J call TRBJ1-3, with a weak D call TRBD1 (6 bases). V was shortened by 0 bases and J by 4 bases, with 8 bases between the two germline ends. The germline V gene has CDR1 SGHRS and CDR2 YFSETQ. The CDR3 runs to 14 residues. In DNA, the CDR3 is TGCGCCAGCAGCTTGGGGACAGACGGAAACACCATATATTTT. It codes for CASSLGTDGNTIYF.

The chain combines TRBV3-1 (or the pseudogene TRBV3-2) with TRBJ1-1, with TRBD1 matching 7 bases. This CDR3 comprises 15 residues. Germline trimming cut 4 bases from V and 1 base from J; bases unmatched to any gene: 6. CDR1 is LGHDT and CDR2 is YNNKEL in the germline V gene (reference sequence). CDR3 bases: TGTGCCAGCAGCCCTACCGGGACAGCGAACACTGAAGCTTTCTTT. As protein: CASSPTGTANTEAFF.

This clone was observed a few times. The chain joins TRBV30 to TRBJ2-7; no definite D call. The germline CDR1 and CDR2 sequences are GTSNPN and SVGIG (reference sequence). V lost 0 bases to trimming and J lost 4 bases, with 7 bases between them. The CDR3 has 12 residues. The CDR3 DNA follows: TGTGCCTGGAGTGTACTCGGATACGAGCAGTACTTC. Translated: CAWSVLGYEQYF.

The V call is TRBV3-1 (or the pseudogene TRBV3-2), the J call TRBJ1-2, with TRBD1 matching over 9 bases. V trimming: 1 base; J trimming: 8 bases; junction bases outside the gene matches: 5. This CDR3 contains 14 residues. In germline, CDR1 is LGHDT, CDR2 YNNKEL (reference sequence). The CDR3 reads CASSQAGTGRGYTF. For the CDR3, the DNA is TGTGCCAGCAGCCAAGCAGGGACAGGGAGAGGCTACACCTTC.

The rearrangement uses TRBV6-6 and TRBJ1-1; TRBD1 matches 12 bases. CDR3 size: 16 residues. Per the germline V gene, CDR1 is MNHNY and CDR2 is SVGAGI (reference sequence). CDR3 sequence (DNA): TGTGTCATCTCCGGGACAGGGGGCTTCTTGGGCACTGAAGCTTTCTTT. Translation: CVISGTGGFLGTEAFF.

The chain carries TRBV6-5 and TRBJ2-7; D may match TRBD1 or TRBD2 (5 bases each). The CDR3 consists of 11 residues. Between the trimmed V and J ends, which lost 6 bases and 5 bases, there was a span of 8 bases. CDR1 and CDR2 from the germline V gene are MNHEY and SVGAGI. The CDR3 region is CASRRDDEQYF. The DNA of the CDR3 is TGTGCCAGCAGACGGGACGACGAGCAGTACTTC.

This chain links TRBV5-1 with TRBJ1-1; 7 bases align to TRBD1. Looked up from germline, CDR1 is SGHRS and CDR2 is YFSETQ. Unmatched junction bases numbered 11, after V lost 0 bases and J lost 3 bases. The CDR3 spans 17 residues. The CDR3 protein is CASSLEGAGLSHTEAFF. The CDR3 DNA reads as TGCGCCAGCAGCTTGGAGGGGGCTGGGTTGAGCCACACTGAAGCTTTCTTT.

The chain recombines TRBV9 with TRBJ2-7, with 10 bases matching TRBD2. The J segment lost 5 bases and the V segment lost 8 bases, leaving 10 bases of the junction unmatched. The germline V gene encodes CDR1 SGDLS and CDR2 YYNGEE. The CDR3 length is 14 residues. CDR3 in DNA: TGTGCCAGTCCCGCCGGGACTAGCGCAGACGAGCAGTACTTC. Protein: CASPAGTSADEQYF.

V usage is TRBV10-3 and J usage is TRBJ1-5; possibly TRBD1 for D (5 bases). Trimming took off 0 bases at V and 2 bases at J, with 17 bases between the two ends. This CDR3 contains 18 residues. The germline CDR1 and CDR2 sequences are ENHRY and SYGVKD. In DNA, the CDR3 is TGTGCCATCAGTGAGTCGAAAACGGCGGGGACGGGCAATCAGCCCCAGCATTTT. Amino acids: CAISESKTAGTGNQPQHF.

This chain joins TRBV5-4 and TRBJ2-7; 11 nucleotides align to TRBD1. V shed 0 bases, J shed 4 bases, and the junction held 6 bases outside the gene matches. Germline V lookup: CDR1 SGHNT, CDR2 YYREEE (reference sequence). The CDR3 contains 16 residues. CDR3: CASSLADRGRLYEQYF. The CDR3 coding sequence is TGTGCCAGCAGCTTGGCGGACAGGGGGCGCTTATACGAGCAGTACTTC.

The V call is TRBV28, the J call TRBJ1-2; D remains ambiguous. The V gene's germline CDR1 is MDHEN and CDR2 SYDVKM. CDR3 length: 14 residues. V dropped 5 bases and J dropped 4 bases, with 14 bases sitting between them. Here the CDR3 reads CASSRPFIVYGYTF. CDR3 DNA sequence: TGTGCCAGCAGTCGGCCATTCATTGTCTATGGCTACACCTTC.

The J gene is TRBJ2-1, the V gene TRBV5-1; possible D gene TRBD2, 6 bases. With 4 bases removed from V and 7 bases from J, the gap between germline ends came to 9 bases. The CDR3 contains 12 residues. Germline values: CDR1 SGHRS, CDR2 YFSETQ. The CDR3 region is CASSLTSNEQFF. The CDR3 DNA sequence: TGCGCCAGCAGCCTGACTAGTAATGAGCAGTTCTTC.

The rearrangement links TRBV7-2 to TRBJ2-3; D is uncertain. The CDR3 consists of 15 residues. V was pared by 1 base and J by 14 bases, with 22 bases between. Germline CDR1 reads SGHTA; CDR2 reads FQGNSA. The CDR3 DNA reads TGTGCCAGCAGCTTAGAGGCCGTGCGGACCTCGAGGCTGTATTTT. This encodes CASSLEAVRTSRLYF.

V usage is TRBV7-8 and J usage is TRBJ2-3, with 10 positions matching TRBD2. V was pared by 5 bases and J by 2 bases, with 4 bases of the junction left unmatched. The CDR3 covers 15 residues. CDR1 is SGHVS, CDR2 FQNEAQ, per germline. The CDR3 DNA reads TGTGCCAGCAGCCGAGCGGGGGGGCCCACAGATACGCAGTATTTT. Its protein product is CASSRAGGPTDTQYF. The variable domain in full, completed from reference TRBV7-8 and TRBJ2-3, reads GAGVSQSPRYKVAKRGQDVALRCDPISGHVSLFWYQQALGQGPEFLTYFQNEAQLDKSGLPSDRFFAERPEGSVSTLKIQRTQQEDSAVYLCASSRAGGPTDTQYFGPGTRLTVL.

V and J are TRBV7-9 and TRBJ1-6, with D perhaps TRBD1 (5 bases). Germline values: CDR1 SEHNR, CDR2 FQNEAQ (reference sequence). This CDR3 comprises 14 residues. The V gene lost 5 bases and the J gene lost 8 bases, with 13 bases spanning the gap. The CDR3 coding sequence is TGTGCCAGCAGCCCCGGGACGGATCATTCACCCCTCCACTTT. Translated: CASSPGTDHSPLHF.

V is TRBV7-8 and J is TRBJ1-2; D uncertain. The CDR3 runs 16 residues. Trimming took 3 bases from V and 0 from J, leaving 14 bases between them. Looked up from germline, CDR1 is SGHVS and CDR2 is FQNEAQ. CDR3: CASSFVDSTPNYGYTF. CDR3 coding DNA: TGTGCCAGCAGCTTCGTCGACTCAACACCTAACTATGGCTACACCTTC.

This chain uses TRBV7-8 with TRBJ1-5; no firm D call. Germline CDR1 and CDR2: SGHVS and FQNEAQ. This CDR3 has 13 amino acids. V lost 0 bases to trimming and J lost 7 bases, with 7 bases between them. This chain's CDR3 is CASSLAAGQPQHF. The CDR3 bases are TGTGCCAGCAGCTTAGCAGCAGGCCAGCCCCAGCATTTT.

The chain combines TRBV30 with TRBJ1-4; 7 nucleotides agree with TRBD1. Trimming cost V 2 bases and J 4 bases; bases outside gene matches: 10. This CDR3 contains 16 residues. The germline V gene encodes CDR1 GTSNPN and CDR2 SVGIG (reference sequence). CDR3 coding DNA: TGTGCCTGGAGTCGGCAGGGGGGCCCGGGTAATGAAAAACTGTTTTTT. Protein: CAWSRQGGPGNEKLFF. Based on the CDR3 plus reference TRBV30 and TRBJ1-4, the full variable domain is SQTIHQWPATLVQPVGSPLSLECTVEGTSNPNLYWYRQAAGRGLQLLFYSVGIGQISSEVPQNLSASRPQDRQFILSSKKLLLSDSGFYLCAWSRQGGPGNEKLFFGSGTQLSVL.

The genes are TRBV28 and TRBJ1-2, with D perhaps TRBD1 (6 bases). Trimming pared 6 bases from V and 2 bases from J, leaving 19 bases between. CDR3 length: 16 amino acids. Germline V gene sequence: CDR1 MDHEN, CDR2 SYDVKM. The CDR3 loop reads CASSPVTSQGNYGYTF. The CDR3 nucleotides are TGTGCCAGCAGCCCGGTTACCTCACAGGGAAACTATGGCTACACCTTC.

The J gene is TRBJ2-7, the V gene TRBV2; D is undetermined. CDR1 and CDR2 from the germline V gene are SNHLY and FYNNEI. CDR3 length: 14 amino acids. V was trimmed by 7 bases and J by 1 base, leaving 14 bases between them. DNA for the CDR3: TGTGCCAGCATGGGGTTGAAAGGTTCCTACGAGCAGTACTTC. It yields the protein CASMGLKGSYEQYF.

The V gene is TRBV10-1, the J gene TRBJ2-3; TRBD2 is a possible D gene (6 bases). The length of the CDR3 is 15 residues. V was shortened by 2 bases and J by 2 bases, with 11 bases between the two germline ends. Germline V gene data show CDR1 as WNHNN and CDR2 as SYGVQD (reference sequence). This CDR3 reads CASSESGRATDTQYF. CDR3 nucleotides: TGCGCCAGCAGTGAGAGCGGGCGGGCCACAGATACGCAGTATTTT.

In DNA form, the CDR3 reads TGTGCCAGCAGTTACGGGGGCGTAACAGATACGCAGTATTTT. This gives the protein CASSYGGVTDTQYF. The chain has TRBV6-5 and TRBJ2-3, with D perhaps TRBD1 (6 bases). With 2 bases removed from V and 3 bases from J, the gap between germline ends came to 9 bases. Germline-derived CDR1 and CDR2 are MNHEY and SVGAGI. The CDR3 covers 14 residues.

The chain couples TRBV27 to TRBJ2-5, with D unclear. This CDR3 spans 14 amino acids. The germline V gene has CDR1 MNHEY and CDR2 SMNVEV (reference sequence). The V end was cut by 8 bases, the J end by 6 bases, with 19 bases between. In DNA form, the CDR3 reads TGTGCCAGCCGGTCTATGCCAGCGTTACAGACCCAGTACTTC. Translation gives CASRSMPALQTQYF.

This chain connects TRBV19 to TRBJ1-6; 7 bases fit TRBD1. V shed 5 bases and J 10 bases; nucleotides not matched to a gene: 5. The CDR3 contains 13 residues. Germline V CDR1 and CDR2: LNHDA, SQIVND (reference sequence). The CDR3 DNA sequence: TGTGCCAGTAGTGTCGACAGGGACTCACCCCTCCACTTT. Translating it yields CASSVDRDSPLHF. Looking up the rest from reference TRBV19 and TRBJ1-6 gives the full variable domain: DGGITQSPKYLFRKEGQNVTLSCEQNLNHDAMYWYRQDPGQGLRLIYYSQIVNDFQKGDIAEGYSVSREKKESFPLTVTSAQKNPTAFYLCASSVDRDSPLHFGNGTRLTVT.